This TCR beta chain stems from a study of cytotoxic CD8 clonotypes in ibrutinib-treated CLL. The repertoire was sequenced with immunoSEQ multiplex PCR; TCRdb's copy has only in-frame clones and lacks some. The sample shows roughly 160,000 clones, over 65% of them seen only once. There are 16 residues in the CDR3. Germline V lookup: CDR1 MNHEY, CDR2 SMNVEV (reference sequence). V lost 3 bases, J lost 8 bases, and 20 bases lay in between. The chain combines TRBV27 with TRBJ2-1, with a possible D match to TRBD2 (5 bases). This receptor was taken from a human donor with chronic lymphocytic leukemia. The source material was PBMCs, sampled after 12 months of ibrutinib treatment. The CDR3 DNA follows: TGTGCCAGCAGTTTGTCACGGGATCGCGTGCATCATGAGCAGTTCTTC. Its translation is CASSLSRDRVHHEQFF.